These 23 T cell receptor beta chains were sequenced from one sample in a study of T-cell memory formation after mild COVID-19. TCRdb analysed the 5' RACE reads with MiXCR anew, one entry per CDR3 protein. The sample lists hundreds of thousands of distinct CDR3 sequences, less than 25% occurring once. The sample consisted of PBMCs or a T cell subset sorted from them (not recorded which). The receptor source for this set is an adult woman who had mild COVID-19 (a few samples of this study predate the infection). Cell type and time point are not known.

The chain carries TRBV7-8 and TRBJ2-1, with 9 bases aligning to TRBD2. CDR3 length equals 17 residues. J lost 2 bases, V lost 3 bases, and 8 bases had no gene match. Germline V lookup: CDR1 SGHVS, CDR2 FQNEAQ. The CDR3: CASSFTVGGGAYNEQFF. CDR3 DNA: TGTGCCAGCAGCTTCACAGTAGGCGGGGGGGCCTACAATGAGCAGTTCTTC.

Ten or more counts support this clonotype. The chain is built from TRBV19 and TRBJ2-2; D gene uncertain. The CDR3 sequence is 11 residues long. The V gene's germline CDR1 is LNHDA and CDR2 SQIVND (reference sequence). V lost 4 bases, J lost 3 bases, and 0 bases lay in between. In nucleotides, the CDR3 is TGTGCCAGTAGTAACACCGGGGAGCTGTTTTTT. This gives the protein CASSNTGELFF. Together with reference TRBV19 and TRBJ2-2, the CDR3 gives the full variable domain: DGGITQSPKYLFRKEGQNVTLSCEQNLNHDAMYWYRQDPGQGLRLIYYSQIVNDFQKGDIAEGYSVSREKKESFPLTVTSAQKNPTAFYLCASSNTGELFFGEGSRLTVL.

V gene TRBV9 combines with J gene TRBJ1-1; D remains unclear. CDR1 SGDLS and CDR2 YYNGEE come from the germline V gene. With 3 bases removed from V and 8 bases from J, the gap between germline ends came to 14 bases. CDR3 length: 13 residues. The CDR3 bases are TGTGCCAGCAGCGATGGACCGGGTTTGGAAGCTTTCTTT. Translated: CASSDGPGLEAFF.

The chain uses TRBV2 and TRBJ2-1; D not resolved. CDR1 is SNHLY, CDR2 FYNNEI, per germline. The CDR3 contains 16 residues. Between the trimmed V and J ends, which lost 6 bases and 6 bases, there was a span of 21 bases. In DNA form, the CDR3 reads TGTGCCAGCAGCTCACGGCGGTTTTCCAAGTCCAATGAGCAGTTCTTC. This translates into CASSSRRFSKSNEQFF.

This clonotype was observed a single time. CDR3 protein: CASSLLEGRETQYF. CDR3 coding DNA: TGTGCCAGCAGTTTATTGGAGGGCCGGGAGACCCAGTACTTC. The chain combines TRBV28 with TRBJ2-5, with a possible D match to TRBD2 (6 bases). There are 14 residues in the CDR3. The germline CDR1 and CDR2 sequences are MDHEN and SYDVKM. Trimming removed 1 base from V and 5 bases from J, with 11 bases in between.

The V call is TRBV29-1, the J call TRBJ1-1; D might be TRBD1 (6 bases). CDR3 length: 15 residues. V was trimmed by 5 bases and J by 0 bases, leaving 16 bases between them. CDR1 is SQVTM and CDR2 is ANQGSEA in the germline V gene. This CDR3 reads CSVTPSGALNTEAFF. Written as DNA, the CDR3 is TGCAGCGTTACCCCATCAGGGGCCCTGAACACTGAAGCTTTCTTT.

This chain links TRBV6-5 with TRBJ2-7; D is possibly TRBD1 or TRBD2 (6 bases each). V was clipped by 6 bases and J by 7 bases, with 10 bases between them. CDR1 and CDR2 (germline): MNHEY, SVGAGI. The CDR3 is 11 residues long. Here the CDR3 DNA reads TGTGCCAGCAGAACAGGGAGGGAGCAGTACTTC. It specifies CASRTGREQYF.

This clonotype was counted many times. The chain carries TRBV4-3 and TRBJ2-7; 9 bases agree with TRBD2. CDR3 length: 16 amino acids. Germline CDR1 and CDR2: LGHNA and YSLEER. With V trimmed by 4 bases and J by 0 bases, 7 bases remained unmatched. CDR3 in amino acids: CASSLSKAGGSYEQYF. DNA for the CDR3: TGCGCCAGCAGCCTCTCGAAAGCGGGAGGCTCCTACGAGCAGTACTTC.

The rearrangement joins TRBV20-1 to TRBJ1-1; D is unclear. The CDR3 covers 14 residues. Trimming stripped 0 bases from V and 7 bases from J, with 15 bases between. Germline values: CDR1 DFQATT, CDR2 SNEGSKA (reference sequence). The chain's CDR3 is CSARDTDWRLEAFF. In nucleotides, the CDR3 is TGCAGTGCTAGAGATACCGACTGGCGGCTTGAAGCTTTCTTT.

This clonotype was detected ten times or more. This chain uses TRBV5-4 with TRBJ2-1, with 8 bases lining up with TRBD2. V was pared by 5 bases and J by 7 bases, with 5 bases of the junction left unmatched. The CDR3 covers 13 residues. Germline CDR1 is SGHNT and CDR2 is YYREEE (reference sequence). This CDR3 reads CASRTGGRNEQFF. CDR3 coding DNA: TGTGCCAGCAGAACGGGGGGGAGGAATGAGCAGTTCTTC.

There are many counts of this clonotype. J is TRBJ1-2 and V is TRBV12-3 or TRBV12-4, with 7 positions matching TRBD1. Unmatched junction bases numbered 7, after V lost 6 bases and J lost 6 bases. This CDR3 comprises 13 residues. CDR3: CASSPDRVNGYTF. DNA for the CDR3: TGTGCCAGCAGCCCAGACAGGGTCAATGGCTACACCTTC.

The chain links TRBV4-2 to TRBJ2-2; 8 nucleotides align to TRBD2. J gave up 0 bases and V 3 bases, and 18 bases lay outside the gene matches. This CDR3 contains 21 residues. Germline V gene data show CDR1 as LGHNA and CDR2 as YNFKEQ. The CDR3: CASSQDQGWSGGTSNTGELFF. CDR3 sequence (DNA): TGTGCCAGCAGCCAGGATCAGGGGTGGAGCGGGGGAACTTCGAACACCGGGGAGCTGTTTTTT.

This clonotype came up a few times. The chain carries TRBV10-3 and TRBJ1-1; D is uncertain. Trimming pared 0 bases from V and 6 bases from J, leaving 8 bases between. The length of the CDR3 is 13 residues. Germline assignment: CDR1 ENHRY and CDR2 SYGVKD. This CDR3 is CAISESLGSEAFF. The CDR3 DNA sequence: TGTGCCATCAGTGAGTCGTTGGGGTCTGAAGCTTTCTTT.

This clonotype has just a few counts. The chain combines TRBV6-5 with TRBJ1-1; D call uncertain. The germline gives CDR1 MNHEY, CDR2 SVGAGI. V was clipped by 5 bases and J by 4 bases, with 11 bases between them. The CDR3 spans 13 residues. As DNA, the CDR3 is TGTGCCAGCAGTCCCCTCCTGGGCACTGAAGCTTTCTTT. Amino acid sequence: CASSPLLGTEAFF.

This clonotype has more than one count but fewer than ten. This sequence joins TRBV5-1 and TRBJ1-4, with TRBD1 as a possible D gene (5 bases). The CDR3 has 14 amino acids. The germline CDR1 and CDR2 sequences are SGHRS and YFSETQ. V dropped 4 bases and J dropped 5 bases, with 12 bases sitting between them. The CDR3 nucleotides are TGCGCCAGCAGCGGCGGGGCTTGGAATGAAAAACTGTTTTTT. Its translation is CASSGGAWNEKLFF.

CDR3 sequence (DNA): TGCGCCAGCAGCCAAGAAGCGCGGGGGCCCCCCGATACGCAGTATTTT. Amino acids: CASSQEARGPPDTQYF. The chain is built from TRBV4-1 and TRBJ2-3; D possibly corresponds to TRBD2 (7 bases). Germline CDR1 reads MGHRA; CDR2 reads YSYEKL. Trimming removed 0 bases from V and 6 bases from J, with 16 bases in between. The CDR3 is 16 residues long.

V usage is TRBV2 and J usage is TRBJ2-3, with TRBD2 identical over 8 bases. The germline CDR1 and CDR2 sequences are SNHLY and FYNNEI. Trimming took 3 bases from V and 5 from J; bases not matched to a gene: 4. The CDR3 has 14 residues. The CDR3 loop reads CASSESLAGDTQYF. The CDR3 DNA is TGTGCCAGCAGTGAGTCCCTAGCGGGAGATACGCAGTATTTT.

The table lists this clonotype with many counts. The genes are TRBV20-1 and TRBJ2-3; maybe TRBD2 (5 bases). Germline loops: CDR1 DFQATT, CDR2 SNEGSKA (reference sequence). The length of the CDR3 is 14 residues. The V gene lost 2 bases and the J gene lost 4 bases, with 13 bases spanning the gap. CDR3 amino acids: CSARFVGVPDTQYF. The CDR3 DNA reads as TGCAGTGCTAGATTCGTGGGAGTCCCAGATACGCAGTATTTT.

This clonotype turned up a few times. The chain carries TRBV12-3 or TRBV12-4 and TRBJ2-3; 7 bases match TRBD1. The V and J ends lost 6 bases and 0 bases, in that order; junction bases with no gene match: 9. This CDR3 has 16 amino acids. The DNA of the CDR3 is TGTGCCAGCAGAACCGGGACAGAATTTAGCACAGATACGCAGTATTTT. Protein product: CASRTGTEFSTDTQYF.

The gene calls are TRBV29-1 and TRBJ2-7; 9 nucleotides agree with TRBD1. V trimming: 7 bases; J trimming: 7 bases; junction bases outside the gene matches: 14. The CDR3 runs to 14 residues. Germline CDR1 and CDR2: SQVTM and ANQGSEA. CDR3 region: CSAYPGQGTDEQYF. CDR3 bases: TGCAGCGCCTACCCGGGACAGGGAACGGATGAGCAGTACTTC.

The CDR3 sequence is CASSATPQTGELFF. CDR3 DNA sequence: TGTGCCAGCAGCGCTACGCCTCAGACCGGGGAGCTGTTTTTT. The chain is built from TRBV7-3 and TRBJ2-2; D not certain. V lost 5 bases and J 5 bases, leaving 12 bases between the germline ends. CDR1 and CDR2 from the germline V gene are SGHTA and FQGTGA. The CDR3 loop spans 14 amino acids.

This clonotype has a handful of counts. This chain links TRBV14 with TRBJ1-4; TRBD1 aligns across 9 bases. CDR1 SGHDN and CDR2 FVKESK come from the germline V gene. This CDR3 has 15 amino acids. Unmatched junction bases numbered 9, after V lost 5 bases and J lost 8 bases. This CDR3 is CASSASGTGREKLFF. The CDR3 bases are TGTGCCAGCAGCGCATCCGGGACAGGGCGCGAAAAACTGTTTTTT.

This clonotype was observed a few times. V usage is TRBV7-3 and J usage is TRBJ2-3; 9 positions agree with TRBD1. The V gene end was trimmed by 1 base and the J gene end by 4 bases; junction bases not matched to a gene: 6. The germline V gene has CDR1 SGHTA and CDR2 FQGTGA. The CDR3 is 16 residues long. As DNA, the CDR3 is TGTGCCAGCAGCTTAATCGGGACAGGGAAGGCAGATACGCAGTATTTT. Protein: CASSLIGTGKADTQYF.